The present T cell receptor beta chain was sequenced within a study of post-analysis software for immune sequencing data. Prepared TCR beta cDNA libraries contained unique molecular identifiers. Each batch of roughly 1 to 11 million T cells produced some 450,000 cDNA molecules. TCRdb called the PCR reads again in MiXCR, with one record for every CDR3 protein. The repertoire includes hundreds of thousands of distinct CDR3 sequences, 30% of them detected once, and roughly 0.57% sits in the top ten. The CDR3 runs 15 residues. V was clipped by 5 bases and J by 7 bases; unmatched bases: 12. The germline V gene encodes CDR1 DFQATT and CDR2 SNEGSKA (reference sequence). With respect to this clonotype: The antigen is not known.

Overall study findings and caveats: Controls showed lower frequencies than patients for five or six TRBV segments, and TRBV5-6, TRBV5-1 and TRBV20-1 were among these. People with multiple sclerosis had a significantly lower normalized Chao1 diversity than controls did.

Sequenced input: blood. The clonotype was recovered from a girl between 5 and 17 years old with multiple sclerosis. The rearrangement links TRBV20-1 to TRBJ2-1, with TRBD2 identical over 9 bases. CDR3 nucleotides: TGCAGTGCTGGGGGGACTAGCATGGTAGGGAATGAGCAGTTCTTC. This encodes CSAGGTSMVGNEQFF.